This T cell receptor (beta chain) derives from a study of cytomegalovirus exposure and HLA in healthy donors. Study as a whole: A prior study identified 117 million unique TCR beta sequences from 200 million or so T cells. Regarding the study as a whole: A few V segments could not be told apart, such as TRBV6-2 and TRBV6-3, and were left out. Only CMV serostatus was available as immune exposure information.

V lost 8 bases to trimming and J lost 9 bases; unmatched junction nucleotides: 7. Germline loops: CDR1 SNHLY, CDR2 FYNNEI. CDR3 length equals 13 residues. Of note for this clone: What it binds is unknown.

Vbeta (60) and Jbeta (13) primers were used in the PCR. Assay: immunoSEQ multiplex PCR; the TCRdb copy retains only in-frame clones and omits some. Among roughly 150,000 clones listed, around 82% were seen once. Source material: PBMCs. The receptor's source is a woman aged 50 to 65 in good health and CMV-seropositive. This chain connects TRBV2 to TRBJ1-6, with 7 nucleotides matching TRBD1. Here the CDR3 reads CASEGAIGSPLHF. The CDR3 bases are TGTGCCAGCGAGGGGGCGATTGGTTCACCCCTCCACTTT.